This TCR beta chain is from a study of T-cell reconstitution after alpha-beta-depleted transplantation in children (dated by TCRdb to the mid-2010s). Regarding the complete study: Using TCR repertoire profiling, the study quantitatively followed how T-cell immune reconstitution unfolded in children after TCRalphabeta/CD19-depleted allogeneic hematopoietic cell transplantation.

Trimming at the junction amounts to 3 bases on V and 5 bases on J, and the germline ends lie 15 bases apart. The CDR3 sequence holds 14 residues, the cysteine and phenylalanine included. Only the CDR3 DNA is retained, 42 bases long and in frame from the first base. The germline V gene (reference sequence) supplies CDR1 DFQATT and CDR2 SNEGSKA. This clonotype has a count of ten or more. The target of this receptor is not known. Nothing much larger sits one base from this clone, and base qualities are not available. The method behind the library was PCR. The listed sequencing device is Illumina HiSeq 2500. TCR libraries were prepared with molecular barcoding, using unique molecular identifiers to normalize TCRbeta repertoire quantification. In TCRdb, the public reads were trimmed at Q25 with fastp and aligned with MiXCR, with productive beta chains retained. Each CDR3 protein gets just one entry, which takes the most common genes and DNA from the rows behind it. This sample holds roughly 220,000 distinct CDR3 sequences; about 11% were observed only once. The top ten clonotypes cover 2% to 3% of the sample.

The V and J segments used are TRBV20-1 and TRBJ2-3; TRBD2 is perhaps the D gene, given 6 matching bases. This sequence was found in a human donor who donated a stem cell graft to a child with acute lymphoblastic leukemia. The sequencing here drew on PBMCs from the stem cell graft donor, taken from the stem cell graft. The CDR3 protein is CSAREGGNRDTQYF. The sequenced DNA: TGCAGTGCTAGGGAGGGCGGGAATCGAGATACGCAGTATTTT.